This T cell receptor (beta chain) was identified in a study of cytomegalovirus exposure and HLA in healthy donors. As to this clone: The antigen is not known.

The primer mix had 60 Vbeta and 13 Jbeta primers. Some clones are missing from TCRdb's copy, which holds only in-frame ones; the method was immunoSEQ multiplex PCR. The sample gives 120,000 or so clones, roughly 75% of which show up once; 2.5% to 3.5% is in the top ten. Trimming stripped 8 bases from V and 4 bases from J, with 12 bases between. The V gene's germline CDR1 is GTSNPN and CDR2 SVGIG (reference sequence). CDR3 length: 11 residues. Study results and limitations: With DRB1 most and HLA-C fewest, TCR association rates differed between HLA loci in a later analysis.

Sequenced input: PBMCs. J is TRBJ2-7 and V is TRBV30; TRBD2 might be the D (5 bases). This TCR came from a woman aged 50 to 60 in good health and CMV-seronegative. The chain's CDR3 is CAQSGSYEQYF. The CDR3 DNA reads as TGTGCCCAAAGTGGGAGTTACGAGCAGTACTTC. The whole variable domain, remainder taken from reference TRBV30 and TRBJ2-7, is SQTIHQWPATLVQPVGSPLSLECTVEGTSNPNLYWYRQAAGRGLQLLFYSVGIGQISSEVPQNLSASRPQDRQFILSSKKLLLSDSGFYLCAQSGSYEQYFGPGTRLTVT.